The 27 T cell receptor beta chains below come from one sample, sequenced in a study of molecular identifiers for immune sequencing clone quantification (dated by TCRdb to about 2018). Receptor libraries were prepared by PCR. The sequencer was a NextSeq 500. TCRdb redid the processing of the public reads, applying fastp at Q25 and MiXCR, and retained in-frame beta chains. When rows share a CDR3 protein, they turn into one entry using the most common DNA and genes. The sample yields under 350,000 distinct CDR3 sequences; roughly a quarter were counted once. The top ten hold about 0.74% of the sample. Input material: naive CD8+ T cells from blood, with Jurkat cell RNA spiked in. This sample's cell subset or site label indicates: FACS-sorted CD8+CD4-CCR7+CD45RA+ naive T cells. The receptors stem from a human donor in good health. Some libraries in this study had Jurkat cell RNA spiked in.

This clonotype showed up just a few times. V and J are TRBV6-5 and TRBJ2-6; a possible D gene is TRBD2 (5 bases). Trimming stripped 7 bases from V and 0 bases from J, with 13 bases between. Germline CDR1 reads MNHEY; CDR2 reads SVGAGI. The CDR3 length is 16 residues. CDR3 nucleotide sequence: TGTGCCAGCACCACTGCTGGGAGCTCTGGGGCCAACGTCCTGACTTTC. It codes for CASTTAGSSGANVLTF.

In regard to this clonotype: This may be a read error, as it is one base from a much larger clone. The chain couples TRBV4-3 to TRBJ2-7, with 9 bases aligning to TRBD2. CDR1 and CDR2 from the germline V gene are LGHNA and YSLEER. This CDR3 has 15 residues. CDR3 residues: CTSSQVGSGSYEQYF. The CDR3 DNA reads TGCACCAGCAGCCAAGTCGGTAGCGGGAGTTACGAGCAGTACTTC.

This clonotype has ten or more counts. The chain carries TRBV7-9 and TRBJ1-5; TRBD1 matches at 7 bases. J gave up 9 bases and V 5 bases, and 10 bases lay outside the gene matches. Germline V gene data show CDR1 as SEHNR and CDR2 as FQNEAQ (reference sequence). This CDR3 is 14 amino acids long. The CDR3 sequence: CASSGDRTEGPQHF. The CDR3 DNA sequence: TGTGCCAGCAGCGGGGACAGAACCGAAGGGCCCCAGCATTTT.

There are a few counts of this clonotype. The V call is TRBV27, the J call TRBJ2-3; D gene uncertain. Germline CDR1 MNHEY, CDR2 SMNVEV (reference sequence). The CDR3 has 14 amino acids. The ends were cut back, 2 bases at V and 4 bases at J, with 10 bases in the middle. CDR3 residues: CASSLIANPDTQYF. CDR3 DNA sequence: TGTGCCAGCAGTTTAATTGCGAACCCAGATACGCAGTATTTT.

V and J are TRBV10-3 and TRBJ2-7; 8 bases agree with TRBD1. V lost 2 bases and J lost 3; bases outside the gene matches: 6. The germline V gene encodes CDR1 ENHRY and CDR2 SYGVKD. This CDR3 is built from 15 residues. The CDR3 spells CAISEPGTGFYEQYF. CDR3 bases: TGTGCCATCAGTGAGCCCGGGACAGGTTTCTACGAGCAGTACTTC.

In this sample, this clonotype turned up many times. The chain links TRBV28 to TRBJ2-3; 8 positions agree with TRBD2. The CDR3 totals 16 residues. Germline loops: CDR1 MDHEN, CDR2 SYDVKM. J was trimmed by 3 bases and V by 7 bases; bases with no gene match: 12. The CDR3 here is CASTRSSGTWTDTQYF. The CDR3 region has the DNA TGTGCCAGCACCCGAAGTAGCGGGACTTGGACAGATACGCAGTATTTT.

This clonotype has at least ten counts. V gene TRBV6-2 or TRBV6-3 combines with J gene TRBJ1-1; D is undetermined. This CDR3 region has 15 residues. CDR1 MNHEY and CDR2 SVGEGT come from the germline V gene. The V end lost 2 bases, the J end lost 4 bases, and 14 bases lay between the germline ends. CDR3 in DNA: TGTGCCAGCAGTTACCCTCCGACTTGGGGCACTGAAGCTTTCTTT. It encodes CASSYPPTWGTEAFF.

V usage is TRBV9 and J usage is TRBJ2-7; 8 bases line up with TRBD2. Unmatched junction bases numbered 12, after V lost 4 bases and J lost 6 bases. Per germline, CDR1 SGDLS and CDR2 YYNGEE. The CDR3 length is 15 residues. The CDR3 nucleotides are TGTGCCAGCAGCCCGGGGGGGGGAGTGGCTCGCGAGCAGTACTTC. Translated, it gives CASSPGGGVAREQYF. Combining the CDR3 with reference TRBV9 and TRBJ2-7 gives the whole variable domain DSGVTQTPKHLITATGQRVTLRCSPRSGDLSVYWYQQSLDQGLQFLIQYYNGEERAKGNILERFSAQQFPDLHSELNLSSLELGDSALYFCASSPGGGVAREQYFGPGTRLTVT.

The chain joins TRBV7-4 to TRBJ2-7; D gene uncertain. The germline V gene encodes CDR1 SGHVT and CDR2 SQSDAQ. The germline V and J ends were trimmed by 6 bases and 6 bases, with 9 bases remaining between them. This CDR3 has 11 residues. This chain's CDR3 is CASSSACEQYF. In nucleotides, the CDR3 is TGTGCCAGCAGTTCTGCCTGCGAGCAGTACTTC.

The chain links TRBV7-9 to TRBJ2-7, with 9 bases lining up with TRBD2. Germline CDR1 and CDR2: SEHNR and FQNEAQ (reference sequence). The V gene end was trimmed by 3 bases and the J gene end by 2 bases; junction bases not matched to a gene: 5. The CDR3 spans 15 residues. This chain's CDR3 is CASSLGREGPYEQYF. The CDR3 DNA sequence: TGTGCCAGCAGCTTGGGGCGGGAGGGTCCCTACGAGCAGTACTTC.

As regards this clonotype: One base away lies a much larger clone, so this may be a sequencing read error. This chain uses TRBV5-1 with TRBJ2-3; TRBD1 matches 10 bases. The CDR3 runs to 17 residues. Germline CDR1 is SGHRS and CDR2 is YFSETQ. CDR3 nucleotide sequence: TGCGCCAGCAGCCCCTACCTGGTGACAGGGGGCACAGGTACGCAGTATTTT. Protein product: CASSPYLVTGGTGTQYF.

V is TRBV4-1 and J is TRBJ2-7; D uncertain. Germline CDR1 reads MGHRA; CDR2 reads YSYEKL. Trimming stripped 0 bases from V and 2 bases from J, with 8 bases between. CDR3 length: 14 amino acids. The CDR3 bases are TGCGCCAGCAGCCAAGAACGTCCGACCTACGAGCAGTACTTC. This encodes CASSQERPTYEQYF.

A note on this clonotype: This CDR3 fails to terminate in the conserved phenylalanine or tryptophan, so it likely reflects a read error. The rearrangement uses TRBV7-6 and TRBJ2-1, with 9 bases aligning to TRBD2. J was trimmed by 7 bases and V by 7 bases; bases with no gene match: 8. Germline assignment: CDR1 SGHVS and CDR2 FNYEAQ. The CDR3 is made up of 14 amino acids. DNA for the CDR3: TGTGCCAGCACCCCGGGACTAGCTCCAAATGAGCAGTTCCTC. As protein: CASTPGLAPNEQFL.

This clonotype was seen repeatedly, ten times or more. The J gene is TRBJ2-3, the V gene TRBV30, with D possibly called TRBD1 or TRBD2 (5 bases each). V lost 1 base to trimming and J lost 2 bases, with 13 bases between them. Germline CDR1 reads GTSNPN; CDR2 reads SVGIG (reference sequence). The CDR3 has 15 residues. The CDR3 sequence: CAWSGGDGFTDTQYF. In DNA form, the CDR3 reads TGTGCCTGGAGTGGAGGGGACGGATTCACAGATACGCAGTATTTT.

This clonotype was recorded at least ten times. The chain links TRBV27 to TRBJ2-3; 7 bases are a match to TRBD2. The CDR3 extends over 16 amino acids. The J segment lost 4 bases and the V segment lost 2 bases, leaving 9 bases of the junction unmatched. Germline CDR1 MNHEY, CDR2 SMNVEV (reference sequence). DNA for the CDR3: TGTGCCAGCAGTTTAGACAGAAGGGGAGGGGCAGATACGCAGTATTTT. Translated: CASSLDRRGGADTQYF.

This clonotype was picked up a small number of times. V gene TRBV4-3 combines with J gene TRBJ1-6, with D unclear. The length of the CDR3 is 14 residues. V lost 0 bases and J lost 9, with 9 bases in between. The germline CDR1 and CDR2 sequences are LGHNA and YSLEER. The DNA of the CDR3 is TGCGCCAGCAGCCAAGATCGGGGAATTTCACCCCTCCACTTT. Translating gives CASSQDRGISPLHF.

V is TRBV9 and J is TRBJ1-6, with D maybe TRBD1 (5 bases). V was shortened by 3 bases and J by 6 bases, with 13 bases between the two germline ends. Germline loops: CDR1 SGDLS, CDR2 YYNGEE. This CDR3 spans 15 amino acids. This chain's CDR3 is CASSEEDRPNSPLHF. Here the CDR3 DNA reads TGTGCCAGCAGCGAAGAAGACAGACCTAATTCACCCCTCCACTTT.

This clonotype was detected many times. The V call is TRBV7-9, the J call TRBJ2-3, with a possible D match to TRBD2 (6 bases). The CDR3 length is 13 residues. Germline CDR1 is SEHNR and CDR2 is FQNEAQ (reference sequence). V lost 4 bases and J 6 bases, leaving 11 bases between the germline ends. DNA of the CDR3: TGTGCCAGCAGCTCCGGACTATCTGATACGCAGTATTTT. Residues: CASSSGLSDTQYF. Using reference TRBV7-9 and TRBJ2-3 for the parts outside the CDR3, the full variable domain is DTGVSQNPRHKITKRGQNVTFRCDPISEHNRLYWYRQTLGQGPEFLTYFQNEAQLEKSRLLSDRFSAERPKGSFSTLEIQRTEQGDSAMYLCASSSGLSDTQYFGPGTRLTVL.

The chain's CDR3 is CASSLGGFNYEQYF. DNA of the CDR3: TGCGCCAGCAGCTTGGGGGGATTTAACTACGAGCAGTACTTC. V is TRBV5-1 and J is TRBJ2-7; D is undetermined. Germline CDR1 and CDR2: SGHRS and YFSETQ. The CDR3 totals 14 residues. The V and J ends lost 0 bases and 3 bases respectively, with 10 bases between them.

In this sample, this clonotype turned up a few times. The rearrangement joins TRBV10-3 to TRBJ2-7; D gene unclear. From germline, CDR1 is ENHRY and CDR2 SYGVKD. The CDR3 runs to 14 residues. V was pared by 3 bases and J by 2 bases, with 11 bases between. The CDR3 bases are TGTGCCATCAGTGACGGCCAACTTACCTACGAGCAGTACTTC. Protein sequence: CAISDGQLTYEQYF.

Points on this clonotype: A read error may explain this, as a much larger clone is one base away. The rearrangement uses TRBV29-1 and TRBJ1-2; D perhaps matches TRBD1 (6 bases). This CDR3 comprises 15 residues. CDR1 is SQVTM and CDR2 is ANQGSEA in the germline V gene. The CDR3 nucleotides read TGCGGCGTTGAAATTCAGGGGCCAGCTAACTATGGCTACACCTTC. Residues: CGVEIQGPANYGYTF.

This chain joins TRBV4-2 and TRBJ2-7; TRBD1 or TRBD2 may be the D gene (5 bases each). The germline V gene has CDR1 LGHNA and CDR2 YNFKEQ. The CDR3 is made up of 15 amino acids. Trimming left V 1 base short and J 3 bases short, with 13 bases between. The CDR3 nucleotides are TGTGCCAGCAGCCAAGCCCCCGGGACGGACTACGAGCAGTACTTC. It translates to CASSQAPGTDYEQYF.

This clonotype showed up many times. The chain joins TRBV12-3 or TRBV12-4 to TRBJ1-1, with D possibly TRBD1 on 5 matching bases. V dropped 8 bases and J dropped 6 bases, with 10 bases sitting between them. This CDR3 region has 11 residues. This chain's CDR3 is CASHGGAEAFF. Written as DNA, the CDR3 is TGTGCCAGCCACGGAGGGGCTGAAGCTTTCTTT.

As concerns this clonotype: A much bigger clone sits one base away, suggesting this may be a read error. The chain carries TRBV4-3 and TRBJ2-5; 7 nucleotides match TRBD2. The length of the CDR3 is 15 residues. Germline lookup yields CDR1 LGHNA and CDR2 YSLEER. CDR3: CASGQDIGLVATQYF. Here the CDR3 DNA reads TGCGCCAGCGGCCAAGATATTGGACTAGTGGCAACCCAGTACTTC.

About this clonotype: This could be a read error, since a much larger clone is one nucleotide away. The V call is TRBV28, the J call TRBJ1-4, with D uncertain. Germline assignment: CDR1 MDHEN and CDR2 SYDVKM. This CDR3 contains 13 residues. In DNA, the CDR3 is TGTGCCGGCAGTTGGATGCAACATGAAAAACTGTTTTTT. This codes for CAGSWMQHEKLFF.

This clonotype was counted a few times. The CDR3 is CAWTRSIAGPTDTQYF. The CDR3, as DNA: TGTGCCTGGACCAGGTCAATAGCGGGGCCCACAGATACGCAGTATTTT. The chain combines TRBV30 with TRBJ2-3; 8 bases are shared with TRBD2. The CDR3 contains 16 residues. J gave up 2 bases and V 4 bases, and 11 bases lay outside the gene matches. Per the germline V gene, CDR1 is GTSNPN and CDR2 is SVGIG (reference sequence).

This clonotype was observed a handful of times. This chain joins TRBV7-6 and TRBJ2-7; 10 nucleotides match TRBD1. The V and J ends lost 4 bases and 3 bases, in that order; junction bases with no gene match: 9. Germline values: CDR1 SGHVS, CDR2 FNYEAQ. This CDR3 region has 16 residues. The CDR3 bases are TGTGCCAGCAGCTCCCGCCTAGGACAGGGGGGCTACGAGCAGTACTTC. Translation gives CASSSRLGQGGYEQYF.